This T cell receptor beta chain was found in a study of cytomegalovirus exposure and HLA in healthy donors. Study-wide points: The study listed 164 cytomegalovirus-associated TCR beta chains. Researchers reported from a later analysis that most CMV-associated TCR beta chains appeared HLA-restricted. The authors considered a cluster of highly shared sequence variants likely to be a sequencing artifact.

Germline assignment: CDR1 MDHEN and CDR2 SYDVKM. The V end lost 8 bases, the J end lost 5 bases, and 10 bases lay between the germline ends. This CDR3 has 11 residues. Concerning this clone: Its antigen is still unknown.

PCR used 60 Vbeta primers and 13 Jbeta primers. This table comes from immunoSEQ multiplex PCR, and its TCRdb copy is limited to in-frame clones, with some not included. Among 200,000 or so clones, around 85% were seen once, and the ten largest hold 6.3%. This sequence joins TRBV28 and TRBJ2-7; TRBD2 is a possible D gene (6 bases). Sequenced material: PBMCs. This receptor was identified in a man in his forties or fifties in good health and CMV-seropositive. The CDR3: CASEEGHEQYF. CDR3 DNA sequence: TGTGCCAGCGAGGAGGGCCACGAGCAGTACTTC.